Each of the 7 T cell receptor beta chains below was sequenced from the same sample in a study of CD8+CD57+ T cells in acquired aplastic anemia. Genomic DNA, the template, was used for profiling of the TCR beta VDJ and CDR3. TCRdb re-called the reads with MiXCR, one entry per CDR3 protein. Among 250,000 to 350,000 distinct CDR3 sequences listed, roughly 50% were seen once. Sequencing input: sorted CD4+, CD8+, or CD8+CD57+ T cells (not recorded which) from PBMCs. These receptors were obtained from a human donor with severe aplastic anemia or a healthy control (not recorded which).

This clonotype has ten or more counts. The J gene is TRBJ1-3, the V gene TRBV7-2, with unresolved D. CDR3 length equals 14 residues. Germline CDR1 and CDR2: SGHTA and FQGNSA. Deletions cut 11 bases from V and 0 bases from J, with 14 bases between. The CDR3 region has the DNA TGTGCCGGCCGTAATCGGAGCTCTGGAAACACCATATATTTT. Its translation: CAGRNRSSGNTIYF.

Remarks on this clonotype: Relative to the germline gene, one junction end is altered; a read error may explain this. V is TRBV7-2 and J is TRBJ1-4; no reliable D call. The CDR3 sequence is 14 residues long. Germline lookup yields CDR1 SGHTA and CDR2 FQGNSA. The CDR3 nucleotides read TGTGCCAGCAGCCCGACGGCTATCAATGAAAAACTGGTTTTT. Protein: CASSPTAINEKLVF.

The chain links TRBV15 to TRBJ1-2, with D tentatively TRBD1 (6 bases). V lost 0 bases and J lost 0, with 20 bases in between. CDR1 is LNHNV, CDR2 YYDKDF, per germline (reference sequence). CDR3 length: 19 amino acids. Written as DNA, the CDR3 is TGTGCCACCAGCAGAGATCGGGGGACAACTGGGGCCCCTAACTATGGCTACACCTTC. Protein product: CATSRDRGTTGAPNYGYTF.

There are a few counts of this clonotype. This sequence joins TRBV19 and TRBJ2-7; D ambiguous. The germline CDR1 and CDR2 sequences are LNHDA and SQIVND (reference sequence). The V end lost 5 bases, the J end lost 0 bases, and 17 bases lay between the germline ends. The CDR3 loop spans 16 amino acids. The CDR3 spells CASSARHQPSSYEQYF. The CDR3 DNA is TGTGCCAGTAGTGCACGACACCAGCCCAGCTCCTACGAGCAGTACTTC.

In its sample, this clonotype was seen many times. CDR3 residues: CASSVEGLAGGPRFF. The CDR3 DNA follows: TGTGCCAGCAGTGTCGAGGGACTAGCGGGGGGCCCTCGGTTCTTC. This chain links TRBV6-4 with TRBJ2-1; 15 nucleotides line up with TRBD2. This CDR3 contains 15 residues. Germline V CDR1 and CDR2: MRHNA, SNTAGT. V gave up 4 bases and J gave up 15 bases; unmatched junction bases: 10.

The CDR3 sequence is CASSEPALLREQYF. The CDR3 DNA is TGTGCCAGCAGTGAACCAGCCCTCCTGCGGGAGCAGTACTTC. J is TRBJ2-7 and V is TRBV2; the D is unclear. Trimming took off 2 bases at V and 7 bases at J, with 15 bases between the two ends. CDR1 SNHLY and CDR2 FYNNEI come from the germline V gene. This CDR3 region has 14 residues.

The rearrangement joins TRBV19 to TRBJ2-5; perhaps TRBD2 as D (5 bases). The V gene's germline CDR1 is LNHDA and CDR2 SQIVND (reference sequence). This CDR3 has 12 amino acids. With 4 bases removed from V and 5 bases from J, the gap between germline ends came to 8 bases. CDR3 loop: CASSNTRETQYF. The CDR3 DNA is TGTGCCAGTAGTAATACTAGGGAGACCCAGTACTTC.